The entry below gives a single T cell receptor (beta chain) sequence along with its context. This specimen comes from a study of cytomegalovirus exposure and HLA in healthy donors. Profiled with immunoSEQ multiplex PCR; TCRdb holds only in-frame clones, not every one. Among fewer than 200,000 clones listed, about 86% were seen once. The CDR3 consists of 12 residues. Germline assignment: CDR1 SEHNR and CDR2 FQNEAQ (reference sequence). V was cut by 4 bases and J by 12 bases, with 16 bases left in between. The TCR originated in a woman aged 18 to 35 in good health and CMV-seropositive. The sample comprised PBMCs. V usage is TRBV7-9 and J usage is TRBJ2-7; possibly TRBD1 for D (6 bases). The CDR3 sequence is CASSSTGSSLYF. The DNA of the CDR3 is TGTGCCAGCAGCTCCACAGGGTCGTCTTTGTACTTC.